The 26 T cell receptor beta chains reported below all come from one sample, sequenced in a study of T cells in Graves' hyperthyroidism and ophthalmopathy. Template material for amplifying TCR beta CDR3 regions consisted of RNA transcripts. RT-PCR in the first round (using the HTBI primer set) targeted the TCR CDR3. TCRdb re-derived calls from the multiplex PCR reads in MiXCR, one entry per CDR3 protein. The sample lists about 420,000 distinct CDR3 sequences, more than 15% occurring once. The sequenced material came from blood. These receptors were collected from a woman under 30 with Graves' hyperthyroidism.

Many counts were recorded for this clonotype. In DNA form, the CDR3 reads TGTGCCAGCTCGACCGGAAGCACAGATACGCAGTATTTT. Translated: CASSTGSTDTQYF. V gene TRBV18 combines with J gene TRBJ2-3; D is unclear. Germline V gives CDR1 KGHSH, CDR2 LQKENI. Trimming shortened V by 6 bases and J by 0 bases, and 7 bases separated the two germline ends. This CDR3 has 13 residues.

This clonotype showed up many times. The chain uses TRBV9 and TRBJ2-1, with TRBD1 matching over 10 bases. V shed 2 bases, J shed 6 bases, and the junction held 11 bases outside the gene matches. CDR1 and CDR2 (germline): SGDLS, YYNGEE. CDR3 length: 17 residues. The CDR3 DNA follows: TGTGCCAGCAGCGTTTCCCACGGGACAGGGGCCCTCAATGAGCAGTTCTTC. It translates to CASSVSHGTGALNEQFF.

The J gene is TRBJ1-2, the V gene TRBV7-9; D not certain. V was pared by 1 base and J by 4 bases, with 10 bases between. CDR3 length: 14 amino acids. Germline V gene data show CDR1 as SEHNR and CDR2 as FQNEAQ (reference sequence). Here the CDR3 reads CASSLVAGAYGYTF. The DNA of the CDR3 is TGTGCCAGCAGCTTAGTTGCAGGTGCCTATGGCTACACCTTC. Based on the CDR3 plus reference TRBV7-9 and TRBJ1-2, the full variable domain is DTGVSQNPRHKITKRGQNVTFRCDPISEHNRLYWYRQTLGQGPEFLTYFQNEAQLEKSRLLSDRFSAERPKGSFSTLEIQRTEQGDSAMYLCASSLVAGAYGYTFGSGTRLTVV.

This clonotype has more than one count but fewer than ten. The genes are TRBV4-1 and TRBJ1-4, with D perhaps matching TRBD1 (5 bases). The CDR3 is 15 amino acids. Trimming removed 0 bases at V and 4 bases at J, with 9 bases between. Germline assignment: CDR1 MGHRA and CDR2 YSYEKL. CDR3 coding DNA: TGCGCCAGCAGCCAAGAGACAGTGATTAATGAAAAACTGTTTTTT. Translating it yields CASSQETVINEKLFF.

This clonotype was seen only a few times. The chain employs TRBV15 and TRBJ2-1, with D maybe TRBD1 (5 bases). The CDR3 runs 14 residues. V dropped 1 base and J dropped 7 bases, with 11 bases sitting between them. The V gene's germline CDR1 is LNHNV and CDR2 YYDKDF (reference sequence). The CDR3 DNA sequence: TGTGCCACCAGCAGAGTGGGGTCAGGGAATGAGCAGTTCTTC. This encodes CATSRVGSGNEQFF.

J is TRBJ1-1 and V is TRBV2; tentative D call: TRBD1 (5 bases). CDR3 size: 15 residues. Trimming took off 1 base at V and 6 bases at J, with 15 bases between the two ends. Germline lookup yields CDR1 SNHLY and CDR2 FYNNEI. CDR3 bases: TGTGCCAGCAGTGAAGGGTGGAGGGGTGGCGCTGAAGCTTTCTTT. Protein product: CASSEGWRGGAEAFF. The complete variable domain, with remaining parts taken from reference TRBV2 and TRBJ1-1, reads EPEVTQTPSHQVTQMGQEVILRCVPISNHLYFYWYRQILGQKVEFLVSFYNNEISEKSEIFDDQFSVERPDGSNFTLKIRSTKLEDSAMYFCASSEGWRGGAEAFFGQGTRLTVV.

In this sample, this clonotype turned up many times. The V gene is TRBV9, the J gene TRBJ2-1; 8 positions match TRBD1. The CDR3 runs 15 residues. Per germline, CDR1 SGDLS and CDR2 YYNGEE. The V segment lost 2 bases and the J segment 8 bases; nucleotides outside the gene matches: 9. CDR3 protein: CASSVDRGGTDEQFF. DNA of the CDR3: TGTGCCAGCAGCGTCGACAGGGGTGGGACAGATGAGCAGTTCTTC. The full variable domain, its missing parts supplied by reference TRBV9 and TRBJ2-1, is DSGVTQTPKHLITATGQRVTLRCSPRSGDLSVYWYQQSLDQGLQFLIQYYNGEERAKGNILERFSAQQFPDLHSELNLSSLELGDSALYFCASSVDRGGTDEQFFGPGTRLTVL.

The chain is built from TRBV30 and TRBJ2-7; tentatively, D is TRBD2 (5 bases). The CDR3 runs 15 residues. The germline gives CDR1 GTSNPN, CDR2 SVGIG (reference sequence). V lost 0 bases to trimming and J lost 7 bases, with 19 bases between them. The CDR3: CAWSVLEGASGEQYF. The CDR3 DNA reads TGTGCCTGGAGTGTACTAGAGGGAGCCTCAGGAGAGCAGTACTTC. The full variable domain, its missing parts supplied by reference TRBV30 and TRBJ2-7, is SQTIHQWPATLVQPVGSPLSLECTVEGTSNPNLYWYRQAAGRGLQLLFYSVGIGQISSEVPQNLSASRPQDRQFILSSKKLLLSDSGFYLCAWSVLEGASGEQYFGPGTRLTVT.

This clonotype occurred many times. This chain connects TRBV20-1 to TRBJ1-5, with 7 bases that match TRBD1. V gave up 0 bases and J gave up 0 bases; unmatched junction bases: 2. The CDR3 extends over 15 amino acids. CDR1 is DFQATT, CDR2 SNEGSKA, per germline (reference sequence). The CDR3 DNA is TGCAGTGCTAGAGATGGGACAGCTAGCAATCAGCCCCAGCATTTT. This codes for CSARDGTASNQPQHF.

The chain links TRBV19 to TRBJ2-7, with a weak D call TRBD2 (6 bases). The germline gives CDR1 LNHDA, CDR2 SQIVND (reference sequence). V lost 5 bases to trimming and J lost 5 bases, with 13 bases between them. The CDR3 has 13 amino acids. The CDR3: CASSFGGTNEQYF. The CDR3 bases are TGTGCCAGTAGTTTCGGGGGAACCAACGAGCAGTACTTC. The full variable domain, rest sourced from reference TRBV19 and TRBJ2-7, is DGGITQSPKYLFRKEGQNVTLSCEQNLNHDAMYWYRQDPGQGLRLIYYSQIVNDFQKGDIAEGYSVSREKKESFPLTVTSAQKNPTAFYLCASSFGGTNEQYFGPGTRLTVT.

The chain joins TRBV5-5 to TRBJ2-7, with D possibly being TRBD2 (7 bases). CDR1 is SGHKS, CDR2 YYEKEE, per germline (reference sequence). V was shortened by 4 bases and J by 3 bases, with 17 bases between the two germline ends. This CDR3 region has 15 residues. CDR3 DNA: TGTGCCAGCAGCCACTTTGAGAGGGGGGGCTACGAGCAGTACTTC. This gives the protein CASSHFERGGYEQYF. The whole variable domain, filled in from reference TRBV5-5 and TRBJ2-7, reads DAGVTQSPTHLIKTRGQQVTLRCSPISGHKSVSWYQQVLGQGPQFIFQYYEKEERGRGNFPDRFSARQFPNYSSELNVNALLLGDSALYLCASSHFERGGYEQYFGPGTRLTVT.

Ten or more counts support this clonotype. J is TRBJ2-7 and V is TRBV24-1, with 9 bases that match TRBD2. Trimming took 3 bases from V and 4 from J; bases not matched to a gene: 9. Germline CDR1 and CDR2: KGHDR and SFDVKD. This CDR3 has 16 residues. CDR3 nucleotide sequence: TGTGCCACCAGTGATGGGGCGGCTAGCGGGATTTACGAGCAGTACTTC. Protein: CATSDGAASGIYEQYF.

This clonotype was seen a few times. The rearrangement links TRBV4-1 to TRBJ1-6; D is unclear. V was shortened by 0 bases and J by 3 bases, with 15 bases between the two germline ends. The CDR3 consists of 18 residues. The germline gives CDR1 MGHRA, CDR2 YSYEKL. CDR3 sequence (DNA): TGCGCCAGCAGCCAAGATCTAGAACGGATTGACTATAATTCACCCCTCCACTTT. Residues: CASSQDLERIDYNSPLHF.

This chain connects TRBV19 to TRBJ1-2; D is perhaps TRBD1 (5 bases). Looked up from germline, CDR1 is LNHDA and CDR2 is SQIVND (reference sequence). The CDR3 extends over 15 amino acids. The V and J ends lost 1 base and 2 bases respectively, with 11 bases between them. CDR3 nucleotides: TGTGCCAGTAGTATAGCGGGCAGGGAGAACTATGGCTACACCTTC. It specifies CASSIAGRENYGYTF.

This clonotype came up many times. The rearrangement uses TRBV20-1 and TRBJ2-3; D may be TRBD1 (6 bases). CDR3 length: 13 residues. Per the germline V gene, CDR1 is DFQATT and CDR2 is SNEGSKA (reference sequence). Trimming cost V 8 bases and J 4 bases, with 16 bases left between them. The CDR3 DNA sequence: TGCAGTTACCGACAGGTCGTGGCAGATACGCAGTATTTT. Amino acids: CSYRQVVADTQYF.

The genes are TRBV28 and TRBJ1-6; weak D call: TRBD1 (5 bases). The V gene lost 10 bases and the J gene lost 8 bases, with 15 bases spanning the gap. Germline V gene sequence: CDR1 MDHEN, CDR2 SYDVKM. The CDR3 spans 13 residues. CDR3 coding DNA: TGTGCCATCGGCGGGGGGAGGTATTCACCCCTCCACTTT. It is translated as CAIGGGRYSPLHF. Based on the CDR3 plus reference TRBV28 and TRBJ1-6, the full variable domain is DVKVTQSSRYLVKRTGEKVFLECVQDMDHENMFWYRQDPGLGLRLIYFSYDVKMKEKGDIPEGYSVSREKKERFSLILESASTNQTSMYLCAIGGGRYSPLHFGNGTRLTVT.

The table lists this clonotype with a few counts. The chain links TRBV4-2 to TRBJ1-1, with D unclear. This CDR3 is built from 15 residues. Germline CDR1 and CDR2: LGHNA and YNFKEQ. The V and J ends lost 2 bases and 5 bases respectively, with 15 bases between them. This CDR3 reads CASSQRLIGETEAFF. The CDR3 nucleotides read TGTGCCAGCAGCCAACGGTTAATCGGGGAGACTGAAGCTTTCTTT.

Only a few counts were recorded for this clonotype. V is TRBV5-1 and J is TRBJ1-3; D is perhaps TRBD1 (6 bases). The CDR3 loop spans 18 amino acids. Trimming cost V 0 bases and J 0 bases, with 16 bases left between them. Germline-derived CDR1 and CDR2 are SGHRS and YFSETQ. CDR3 amino acids: CASSLGPRGQSSGNTIYF. Here the CDR3 DNA reads TGCGCCAGCAGCTTGGGACCCCGCGGACAGAGCTCTGGAAACACCATATATTTT.

This clonotype was recorded at least ten times. This chain links TRBV11-2 with TRBJ2-1; the match to TRBD2 covers 11 bases. Trimming took 3 bases from V and 8 from J; bases not matched to a gene: 3. Germline CDR1 reads SGHAT; CDR2 reads FQNNGV. The CDR3 runs 14 residues. The CDR3 DNA reads as TGTGCCAGCAGCTTTACTAGCGGGGGTTATGAGCAGTTCTTC. Translation gives CASSFTSGGYEQFF.

In this sample, this clonotype turned up many times. The rearrangement links TRBV28 to TRBJ1-3, with D hard to call. With 6 bases removed from V and 4 bases from J, the gap between germline ends came to 10 bases. The CDR3 spans 13 residues. The germline V gene encodes CDR1 MDHEN and CDR2 SYDVKM. The CDR3, as DNA: TGTGCCAGCAGCCCTCCGGCAGGAAACACCATATATTTT. This sequence encodes CASSPPAGNTIYF. The whole variable domain, remainder taken from reference TRBV28 and TRBJ1-3, is DVKVTQSSRYLVKRTGEKVFLECVQDMDHENMFWYRQDPGLGLRLIYFSYDVKMKEKGDIPEGYSVSREKKERFSLILESASTNQTSMYLCASSPPAGNTIYFGEGSWLTVV.

There are a few counts of this clonotype. The chain links TRBV20-1 to TRBJ1-1; TRBD1 agrees at 7 bases. Germline CDR1 DFQATT, CDR2 SNEGSKA (reference sequence). CDR3 length equals 13 residues. V dropped 3 bases and J dropped 4; count of bases not matched to a gene: 5. The DNA for the CDR3 is TGCAGTGCTAGTAGACAGGGATCCACTGAAGCTTTCTTT. Residues: CSASRQGSTEAFF.

The genes are TRBV5-5 and TRBJ2-3; D may be TRBD1 (5 bases). The ends were cut back, 0 bases at V and 2 bases at J, with 10 bases in the middle. The CDR3 has 15 residues. Germline CDR1 reads SGHKS; CDR2 reads YYEKEE (reference sequence). The CDR3 here is CASSLEGQDTDTQYF. The CDR3 coding sequence is TGTGCCAGCAGCTTGGAGGGGCAGGACACAGATACGCAGTATTTT.

This clonotype was seen more than once but under ten times. The chain employs TRBV19 and TRBJ1-5; D gene uncertain. The CDR3 is 13 residues long. The germline V gene has CDR1 LNHDA and CDR2 SQIVND (reference sequence). Between the trimmed V and J ends, which lost 5 bases and 3 bases, there was a span of 8 bases. The CDR3 region has the DNA TGTGCCAGTAGTTGGCGTCTCAATCAGCCCCAGCATTTT. Protein: CASSWRLNQPQHF.

This clonotype was recorded at least ten times. The chain employs TRBV7-2 and TRBJ2-7, with a weak D call TRBD1 (5 bases). Germline values: CDR1 SGHTA, CDR2 FQGNSA. Trimming stripped 5 bases from V and 2 bases from J, with 13 bases between. The CDR3 contains 14 residues. This CDR3 reads CASSRGHTTYEQYF. DNA for the CDR3: TGTGCCAGCAGCCGTGGACATACTACCTACGAGCAGTACTTC.

This clonotype appeared many times. The chain uses TRBV2 and TRBJ1-5; D uncertain. The CDR3 runs to 14 residues. Germline CDR1 SNHLY, CDR2 FYNNEI. V dropped 5 bases and J dropped 2 bases, with 10 bases sitting between them. The CDR3: CASSPPLGNQPQHF. The CDR3 DNA follows: TGTGCCAGCAGTCCTCCCCTGGGCAATCAGCCCCAGCATTTT.

The V call is TRBV6-1, the J call TRBJ2-7; maybe TRBD2 (5 bases). The CDR3 consists of 16 residues. Trimming pared 1 base from V and 0 bases from J, leaving 13 bases between. CDR1 is MNHNS, CDR2 SASEGT, per germline. CDR3 protein: CASSEGGSGISYEQYF. The CDR3 nucleotides are TGTGCCAGCAGTGAAGGAGGCAGCGGCATCTCCTACGAGCAGTACTTC.